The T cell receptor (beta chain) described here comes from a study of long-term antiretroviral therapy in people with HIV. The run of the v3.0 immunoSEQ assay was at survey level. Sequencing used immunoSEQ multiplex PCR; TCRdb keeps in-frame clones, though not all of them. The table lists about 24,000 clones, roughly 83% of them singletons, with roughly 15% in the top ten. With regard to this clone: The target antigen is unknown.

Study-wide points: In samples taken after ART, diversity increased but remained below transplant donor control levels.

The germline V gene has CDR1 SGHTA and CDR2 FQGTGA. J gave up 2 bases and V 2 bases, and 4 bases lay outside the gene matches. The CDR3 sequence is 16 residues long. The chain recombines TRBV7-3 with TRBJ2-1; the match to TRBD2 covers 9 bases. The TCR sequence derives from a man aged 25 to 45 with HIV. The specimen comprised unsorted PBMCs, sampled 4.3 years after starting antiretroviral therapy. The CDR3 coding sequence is TGTGCCAGCAGCTTACGGCGGGGGGGCCCCTACAATGAGCAGTTCTTC. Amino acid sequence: CASSLRRGGPYNEQFF.